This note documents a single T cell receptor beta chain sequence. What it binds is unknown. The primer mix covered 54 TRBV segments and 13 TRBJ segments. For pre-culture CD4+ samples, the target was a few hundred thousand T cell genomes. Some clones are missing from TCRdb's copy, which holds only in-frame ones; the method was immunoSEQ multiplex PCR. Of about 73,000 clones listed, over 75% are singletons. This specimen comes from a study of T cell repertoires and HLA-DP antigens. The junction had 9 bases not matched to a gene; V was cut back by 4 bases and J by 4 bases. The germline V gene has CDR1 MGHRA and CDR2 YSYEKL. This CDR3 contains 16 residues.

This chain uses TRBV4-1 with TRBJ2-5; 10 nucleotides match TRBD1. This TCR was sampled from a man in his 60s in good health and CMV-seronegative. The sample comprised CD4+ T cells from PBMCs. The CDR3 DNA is TGCGCCAGCAGCCCGGGACAGGGGTCCCTCAGAGAGACCCAGTACTTC. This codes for CASSPGQGSLRETQYF.